The sample holds a few counts of the clone carrying this T cell receptor beta chain. Its target is unknown. The data were obtained in a study of identical twins. TCRdb analysed the 5' RACE reads with MiXCR anew, one entry per CDR3 protein. The table lists about 730,000 distinct CDR3 sequences, less than 25% of them singletons, with roughly 4.3% in the top ten. Regarding the study as a whole: High-abundance cord blood beta clonotypes had fewer insertions; memory repertoires showed none.

Germline CDR1 and CDR2: SGHTA and FQGNSA. CDR3 length: 14 residues. The germline V and J ends were trimmed by 1 base and 5 bases, with 12 bases remaining between them. These data were also reused for a study on T cells expressing NK-cell markers. That source adds: In a group of about six donors, dominant NKG2C+ clonotypes represented about 1.0-7.0% of CD8+ T cells. Several donors likewise had their CD3+CD56-NKG2C+ fraction led by these clonotypes.

This sequence joins TRBV7-2 and TRBJ2-7; no definite D call. Material for sequencing was PBMCs. The sequence was obtained from a woman aged 18-29 years in good health. The CDR3 loop reads CASSLGTASNEQYF. DNA for the CDR3: TGTGCCAGCAGCTTAGGGACGGCGTCCAACGAGCAGTACTTC.